One and the same sample provided the 13 T cell receptor beta chains below, sequenced in a study of blood T cell repertoires in COVID-19. Profiling relied on immunoSEQ multiplex PCR, and the TCRdb table lists in-frame clones only, not all of them. This table has around 40,000 clones, roughly 86% appearing once. The specimen sequenced was peripheral blood. These receptors originate from a human donor in a cohort sampled during active COVID-19.

The chain couples TRBV27 to TRBJ2-7; 9 nucleotides match TRBD1. Trimming at V came to 2 bases and at J to 2 bases, leaving 4 bases not matched to a gene. Per the germline V gene, CDR1 is MNHEY and CDR2 is SMNVEV (reference sequence). The CDR3 has 15 residues. CDR3 bases: TGTGCCAGCAGTTTAGGGACAGGGAGCCCCTACGAGCAGTACTTC. This sequence encodes CASSLGTGSPYEQYF.

The chain uses TRBV2 and TRBJ2-3; perhaps TRBD2 as D (6 bases). Germline values: CDR1 SNHLY, CDR2 FYNNEI. Trimming stripped 5 bases from V and 0 bases from J, with 15 bases between. This CDR3 comprises 16 residues. The DNA for the CDR3 is TGTGCCAGCAGTTGGGCGGGGACTTCTAGCACAGATACGCAGTATTTT. It codes for CASSWAGTSSTDTQYF.

The V and J genes are TRBV4-1 and TRBJ2-1; 15 bases line up with TRBD2. V lost 3 bases and J lost 7; bases outside the gene matches: 13. The CDR3 has 19 amino acids. CDR1 is MGHRA, CDR2 YSYEKL, per germline. Here the CDR3 DNA reads TGCGCCAGCAGCCACGGAGGACTAGCGGGGGGGCGATTTGAAAATGAGCAGTTCTTC. Residues: CASSHGGLAGGRFENEQFF.

J is TRBJ2-2 and V is TRBV9; D is unclear. CDR1 is SGDLS and CDR2 is YYNGEE in the germline V gene. This CDR3 region has 14 residues. V lost 0 bases and J 1 base, leaving 4 bases between the germline ends. Here the CDR3 DNA reads TGTGCCAGCAGCGTAGGTCAGAACACCGGGGAGCTGTTTTTT. Translating gives CASSVGQNTGELFF.

V is TRBV2 and J is TRBJ2-7, with D possibly being TRBD1 (5 bases). The CDR3 consists of 12 residues. Germline V gene data show CDR1 as SNHLY and CDR2 as FYNNEI. V was cut by 8 bases and J by 0 bases, with 8 bases left in between. This CDR3 is CASVTDSYEQYF. CDR3 DNA: TGTGCCAGCGTGACAGACTCCTACGAGCAGTACTTC.

The chain carries TRBV20-1 and TRBJ1-1, with D uncertain. Trimming left V 3 bases short and J 3 bases short, with 8 bases between. The CDR3 totals 12 residues. In germline, CDR1 is DFQATT, CDR2 SNEGSKA (reference sequence). CDR3 region: CSASVGDTEAFF. The CDR3 coding sequence is TGCAGTGCTAGTGTCGGGGACACTGAAGCTTTCTTT.

CDR3 coding DNA: TGTGCCAGCAGCCAGGGGCTAGCGGGGCCCTATGAGCAGTTCTTC. This gives the protein CASSQGLAGPYEQFF. This rearrangement joins TRBV7-7 to TRBJ2-1; 9 nucleotides line up with TRBD2. V was pared by 5 bases and J by 8 bases, with 10 bases of the junction left unmatched. Germline assignment: CDR1 SSHAT and CDR2 FNYEAQ (reference sequence). This CDR3 has 15 residues.

The chain uses TRBV9 and TRBJ1-3, with 7 nucleotides matching TRBD1. Losses at the gene ends were 4 bases for V and 0 bases for J; bases not matched to a gene: 4. Germline V gene data show CDR1 as SGDLS and CDR2 as YYNGEE. The CDR3 length is 15 residues. Here the CDR3 DNA reads TGTGCCAGCAGCTCACAGGGGTCCTCTGGAAACACCATATATTTT. Its translation: CASSSQGSSGNTIYF.

The rearrangement uses TRBV6-2 or TRBV6-3 and TRBJ2-1, with 9 nucleotides matching TRBD2. The CDR3 is made up of 13 amino acids. Looked up from germline, CDR1 is MNHEY and CDR2 is SVGEGT. The V segment lost 5 bases and the J segment 10 bases; nucleotides outside the gene matches: 6. The CDR3 nucleotides are TGTGCCAGCAGTCCCCTAGCGGGGCGGGAGCAGTTCTTC. Its translation: CASSPLAGREQFF.

The V gene is TRBV4-1, the J gene TRBJ2-1; 7 bases fit TRBD2. Per germline, CDR1 MGHRA and CDR2 YSYEKL. CDR3 size: 14 residues. Losses at the gene ends were 1 base for V and 9 bases for J; bases not matched to a gene: 6. CDR3 sequence reads: CASSQGTRVLEQFF. CDR3 in DNA: TGCGCCAGCAGCCAAGGGACTAGGGTCCTTGAGCAGTTCTTC.

This clone was observed once. This sequence joins TRBV11-2 and TRBJ1-4, with a weak D call TRBD1 (5 bases). V was shortened by 5 bases and J by 2 bases, with 18 bases between the two germline ends. The germline V gene encodes CDR1 SGHAT and CDR2 FQNNGV. The CDR3 sequence is 17 residues long. CDR3 DNA sequence: TGTGCCAGCAGCCCCTTGAGGGGCGGGGGGACTAATGAAAAACTGTTTTTT. It yields the protein CASSPLRGGGTNEKLFF.

The gene calls are TRBV25-1 and TRBJ2-7; 10 nucleotides agree with TRBD1. From germline, CDR1 is MGHDK and CDR2 SYGVNS. The CDR3 is made up of 14 amino acids. J lost 3 bases, V lost 7 bases, and 6 bases had no gene match. The CDR3 region is CASTRQGAIYEQYF. The CDR3 DNA follows: TGTGCCAGCACCCGACAGGGGGCTATCTACGAGCAGTACTTC.

The chain couples TRBV11-2 to TRBJ1-1; TRBD1 agrees at 9 bases. This CDR3 comprises 14 residues. In germline, CDR1 is SGHAT, CDR2 FQNNGV. V dropped 3 bases and J dropped 11; count of bases not matched to a gene: 10. CDR3 sequence (DNA): TGTGCCAGCAGCTTGGACCAGGACAGGGGCAGGGCTTTCTTT. This sequence encodes CASSLDQDRGRAFF.